Here is one T cell receptor (beta chain) with its context. This CDR3 comprises 20 residues. V was clipped by 0 bases and J by 5 bases, with 29 bases between them. Germline CDR1 and CDR2: SGDLS and YYNGEE. This record comes from a study of blood T cell repertoires in COVID-19. Study-wide context: Sample material is recorded as cDNA or gDNA derived from T cells, B-cell-depleted T cells, or PBMCs.

Produced via immunoSEQ multiplex PCR; TCRdb's table is partial and in-frame only. In the table there are 300,000 to 400,000 clones, 89% of which are singletons. The J gene is TRBJ2-5, the V gene TRBV9; D may be TRBD1 (7 bases). This TCR came from a woman in her twenties or thirties with COVID-19, enrolled during active disease. Sequencing input: peripheral blood. The CDR3 reads CASSVAEGGSRTGGKETQYF. For the CDR3, the DNA is TGTGCCAGCAGCGTAGCCGAGGGAGGAAGCAGGACAGGTGGCAAGGAGACCCAGTACTTC.